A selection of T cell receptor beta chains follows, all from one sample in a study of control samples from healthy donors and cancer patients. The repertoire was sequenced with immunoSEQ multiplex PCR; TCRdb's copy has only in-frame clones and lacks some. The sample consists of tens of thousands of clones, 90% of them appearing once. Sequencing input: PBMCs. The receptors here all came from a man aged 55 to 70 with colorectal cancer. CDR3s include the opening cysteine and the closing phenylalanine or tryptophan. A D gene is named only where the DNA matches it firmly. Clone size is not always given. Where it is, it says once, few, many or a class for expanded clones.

CASSSWDGYTF	TGTGCCAGCAGTTCCTGGGATGGCTACACCTTC	-	TRBJ1-2	TRBV28	11	-
CSVHTGTSNTEAFF	TGCAGCGTCCATACCGGGACGTCGAACACTGAAGCTTTCTTT	-	TRBJ1-1	TRBV29-1	14	once
CTSSQDRGRDTQYF	TGCACCAGCAGCCAAGATCGGGGGCGGGATACGCAGTATTTT	-	TRBJ2-3	TRBV1	14	-
CASSVTTGGSYEQYF	TGCGCCAGCAGCGTCACGACAGGGGGCTCCTACGAGCAGTACTTC	TRBD1	TRBJ2-7	TRBV4-1	15	once
CASSRQPGTSGEQFF	TGTGCCAGCAGCAGACAGCCCGGGACTAGCGGAGAGCAGTTCTTC	TRBD2	TRBJ2-1	TRBV6-5	15	-
CASSQDSGGVVETQYF	TGTGCCAGCAGCCAAGATAGCGGGGGGGTCGTGGAGACCCAGTACTTC	TRBD2	TRBJ2-5	TRBV4-2	16	-
CASSHLAGGPGNEQFF	TGTGCCAGCAGCCACCTCGCAGGGGGGCCGGGGAATGAGCAGTTCTTC	-	TRBJ2-1	TRBV14	16	few
CASSIHGDRGDEQFF	TGTGCCAGTAGTATTCACGGGGACCGGGGGGATGAGCAGTTCTTC	TRBD2	TRBJ2-1	TRBV19	15	-
CASSYRESTGGYTF	TGTGCCAGCAGCTACAGGGAATCGACGGGAGGCTACACCTTC	-	TRBJ1-2	TRBV6-1	14	-
CASTFSGAQGANVLTF	TGTGCCAGTACTTTCTCCGGAGCCCAGGGGGCCAACGTCCTGACTTTC	-	TRBJ2-6	TRBV19	16	-
CASSLGAANSGNTIYF	TGTGCCAGCAGCTTAGGGGCAGCCAACTCTGGAAACACCATATATTTT	-	TRBJ1-3	TRBV7-3	16	-
CASNPTSGPPEQYF	TGTGCCAGCAATCCCACTAGCGGCCCCCCCGAGCAGTACTTC	TRBD2	TRBJ2-7	TRBV6-5	14	-
CASSRQTSGAGDTQYF	TGCGCCAGCAGCCGCCAAACTAGCGGGGCAGGGGATACGCAGTATTTT	TRBD2	TRBJ2-3	TRBV5-1	16	-
CASTPGTSGPRGEQFF	TGTGCCAGCACCCCGGGGACTAGCGGGCCCCGAGGTGAGCAGTTCTTC	TRBD2	TRBJ2-1	TRBV2	16	-
CASSQGTVNGETQYF	TGTGCCAGCAGCCAGGGGACAGTTAACGGCGAGACCCAGTACTTC	TRBD1	TRBJ2-5	TRBV3-1/TRBV3-2	15	once
CASSLGPGGETQYF	TGCGCCAGCAGCTTGGGCCCAGGGGGAGAGACCCAGTACTTC	TRBD1	TRBJ2-5	TRBV5-1	14	-
CASSLGQGSNTGELFF	TGTGCCAGCAGCTTGGGACAGGGGAGTAACACCGGGGAGCTGTTTTTT	TRBD1	TRBJ2-2	TRBV5-4	16	-
CASSLGQGAYEQYF	TGCGCCAGCAGCTTGGGGCAGGGGGCCTACGAGCAGTACTTC	TRBD1	TRBJ2-7	TRBV5-1	14	few
CASSLTRGGTDTQYF	TGCGCCAGCAGCTTGACCAGGGGAGGCACAGATACGCAGTATTTT	-	TRBJ2-3	TRBV5-1	15	-
CASRPAGTGIRAQYF	TGTGCCAGCAGACCAGCCGGGACAGGGATAAGGGCCCAGTACTTC	TRBD1	TRBJ2-5	TRBV11-3	15	-
CASSAKRGIGNQPQHF	TGTGCCAGCAGTGCAAAAAGGGGGATAGGCAATCAGCCCCAGCATTTT	-	TRBJ1-5	TRBV6-1	16	-
CASSEDTNYGYTF	TGTGCCAGCAGTGAGGACACCAACTATGGCTACACCTTC	-	TRBJ1-2	TRBV2	13	-
CASSDSKHQPQHF	TGTGCCAGCAGTGACTCGAAACATCAGCCCCAGCATTTT	-	TRBJ1-5	TRBV6-4	13	-
CSVTPGGSYNEQFF	TGCAGCGTCACGCCAGGAGGAAGTTACAATGAGCAGTTCTTC	-	TRBJ2-1	TRBV29-1	14	-
CASSLSGATYGYTF	TGTGCCAGCAGCTTAAGCGGGGCAACCTATGGCTACACCTTC	-	TRBJ1-2	TRBV7-9	14	once
CASSQGMQSSGNTIYF	TGCGCCAGCAGCCAAGGAATGCAGAGCTCTGGAAACACCATATATTTT	-	TRBJ1-3	TRBV4-1	16	-
CASQRLGGTGELFF	TGTGCCAGCCAAAGGTTAGGGGGCACCGGGGAGCTGTTTTTT	-	TRBJ2-2	TRBV19	14	-
CASNFGGQGAQPQHF	TGTGCCAGTAACTTCGGAGGGCAGGGGGCGCAGCCCCAGCATTTT	TRBD1	TRBJ1-5	TRBV19	15	-
CASSYGFRGNTEAFF	TGTGCCAGCAGTTACGGATTTCGGGGGAACACTGAAGCTTTCTTT	-	TRBJ1-1	TRBV6-5	15	once
CASSFYAGETQYF	TGTGCCAGCAGTTTTTACGCCGGAGAGACCCAGTACTTC	-	TRBJ2-5	TRBV28	13	-
CASSPRSNEKLFF	TGTGCCAGCAGTCCCCGGTCCAATGAAAAACTGTTTTTT	-	TRBJ1-4	TRBV12-3/TRBV12-4	13	once
CASSLGQGITEAFF	TGCGCCAGCAGCTTGGGGCAGGGGATCACTGAAGCTTTCTTT	-	TRBJ1-1	TRBV5-1	14	-
CASLKASGGPTDTQYF	TGTGCCAGCCTAAAGGCTAGCGGGGGGCCCACAGATACGCAGTATTTT	TRBD2	TRBJ2-3	TRBV7-2	16	-
CASSPWAGVIQETQYF	TGCGCCAGCAGCCCTTGGGCGGGGGTGATCCAAGAGACCCAGTACTTC	TRBD2	TRBJ2-5	TRBV5-1	16	-
CASSSRQGRETQYF	TGTGCCAGCAGCTCCCGCCAGGGGAGGGAGACCCAGTACTTC	-	TRBJ2-5	TRBV7-9	14	-
CASGLDTEAFF	TGTGCCAGCGGGTTAGACACTGAAGCTTTCTTT	-	TRBJ1-1	TRBV6-1	11	-
CASSPWTSGGHTKNIQYF	TGTGCCAGCAGCCCCTGGACTAGCGGGGGTCATACCAAAAACATTCAGTACTTC	TRBD2	TRBJ2-4	TRBV5-8	18	-